A single sample gave rise to the 8 T cell receptor beta chains below, sequenced in a study of Graves' ophthalmopathy and Graves' hyperthyroidism. The study amplified TCR beta CDR3 regions using RNA transcripts. The first round was an RT-PCR with HTBI primers, and the second round was a multiplex PCR. TCRdb itself ran the multiplex PCR reads through MiXCR, one entry per CDR3 protein. This sample has just over 600,000 distinct CDR3 sequences, with 22% found just once. The sequencing input was peripheral blood. The receptors were sampled from a woman aged 18 to 35 with stable Graves' hyperthyroidism. Some clones in this sample may be carry-over from other donors' samples.

There are many counts of this clonotype. J is TRBJ1-2 and V is TRBV20-1; 7 bases match TRBD1. V trimming: 1 base; J trimming: 3 bases; junction bases outside the gene matches: 8. Germline V gene sequence: CDR1 DFQATT, CDR2 SNEGSKA (reference sequence). The length of the CDR3 is 15 residues. This CDR3 is CSARGTGEGHYGYTF. CDR3 DNA: TGCAGTGCTAGAGGGACAGGTGAAGGGCACTATGGCTACACCTTC.

The V and J genes are TRBV7-8 and TRBJ1-1; 9 nucleotides align to TRBD1. CDR1 SGHVS and CDR2 FQNEAQ come from the germline V gene. The CDR3 contains 16 residues. After removal of 5 bases from V and 1 base from J, the junction contained 8 bases not matched to a gene. CDR3 residues: CASSQNPGQGNTEAFF. The CDR3 DNA reads as TGTGCCAGCAGCCAAAATCCGGGACAGGGGAACACTGAAGCTTTCTTT.

This clonotype was counted many times. The chain joins TRBV20-1 to TRBJ1-1; no definite D call. V gave up 4 bases and J gave up 7 bases, with 13 bases separating them. This CDR3 is 12 amino acids long. CDR1 is DFQATT and CDR2 is SNEGSKA in the germline V gene (reference sequence). CDR3 amino acids: CSANYRTGEAFF. The CDR3 DNA reads TGCAGTGCTAACTACCGGACCGGTGAAGCTTTCTTT.

The table lists this clonotype with a few counts. The chain is built from TRBV5-1 and TRBJ2-5, with 8 bases lining up with TRBD2. The trim removed 2 bases at V and 2 bases at J, leaving 8 bases unmatched. CDR3 length equals 16 residues. Per germline, CDR1 SGHRS and CDR2 YFSETQ. CDR3 DNA sequence: TGCGCCAGCAGCTTCGTGACTAGCGCAAAACAAGAGACCCAGTACTTC. Amino acid sequence: CASSFVTSAKQETQYF.

In its sample, this clonotype was seen many times. The CDR3 sequence is CASSLWRQGRYEQYF. The DNA for the CDR3 is TGTGCCAGCAGCTTATGGCGACAGGGGAGGTACGAGCAGTACTTC. The V call is TRBV7-2, the J call TRBJ2-7; 8 bases line up with TRBD1. Germline CDR1 reads SGHTA; CDR2 reads FQGNSA. V shed 2 bases and J 4 bases; nucleotides not matched to a gene: 7. This CDR3 region has 15 residues.

This clonotype was observed at least ten times. The chain joins TRBV11-3 to TRBJ1-1; no definite D call. Germline V CDR1 and CDR2: SGHNT, YENEEA. The CDR3 runs to 14 residues. V lost 5 bases to trimming and J lost 1 base, with 11 bases between them. The CDR3 nucleotides are TGTGCCAGCAGCCACGACGGACCGAACACTGAAGCTTTCTTT. Residues: CASSHDGPNTEAFF.

Many counts were recorded for this clonotype. V usage is TRBV2 and J usage is TRBJ1-2; D is undetermined. The CDR3 contains 14 residues. CDR1 is SNHLY, CDR2 FYNNEI, per germline. V gave up 3 bases and J gave up 0 bases, with 8 bases separating them. CDR3 sequence reads: CASSDRPSNYGYTF. The CDR3 coding sequence is TGTGCCAGCAGTGATCGGCCGTCTAACTATGGCTACACCTTC.

As concerns this clonotype: A much more abundant neighbour one base away suggests this may be a read error. This chain joins TRBV28 and TRBJ2-6, with TRBD2 as a possible D gene (6 bases). CDR3 size: 16 residues. Germline V CDR1 and CDR2: MDHEN, SYDVKM. V shed 9 bases and J shed 0 bases, with 15 bases lying between them. Here the CDR3 DNA reads TGTGCCAGTACTGTCGACGGGAGCTCTGGGGCCAACGTCCTGACTTTC. Translated: CASTVDGSSGANVLTF. Variable domain in full (rest from reference TRBV28 and TRBJ2-6): DVKVTQSSRYLVKRTGEKVFLECVQDMDHENMFWYRQDPGLGLRLIYFSYDVKMKEKGDIPEGYSVSREKKERFSLILESASTNQTSMYLCASTVDGSSGANVLTFGAGSRLTVL.